What follows describes a single T cell receptor beta chain. Its antigen remains unidentified. These data originate in a study of T cell responses to AZD1222 COVID-19 vaccine. Data came from immunoSEQ multiplex PCR; TCRdb stores just in-frame clones and leaves some out. The profile shows 150,000 to 200,000 clones, approximately 94% of them singletons. Overall study results and limits: Nearly half of spike-specific TCRs reportedly go after variant regions that carry no mutations. Donors were largely white British and mainly female; clonal diversity was possibly underestimated. With dominance at 160-218 and 743-854, vaccine-associated CD4 TCRs spanned spike. Spike-specific TCR breadth and depth grew following two AZD1222 doses.

This CDR3 is 17 amino acids long. Germline assignment: CDR1 LGHNA and CDR2 YSLEER. Trimming shortened V by 0 bases and J by 3 bases, and 17 bases separated the two germline ends. This sequence originates from an adult who received the AZD1222 COVID-19 vaccine. This specimen consisted of peripheral blood, obtained 28 days after the second AZD1222 dose. V and J are TRBV4-3 and TRBJ2-5; D perhaps matches TRBD2 (5 bases). CDR3 sequence (DNA): TGCGCCAGCAGCCAAGAATTCCGTGGGAGAGGCGAAGAGACCCAGTACTTC. It specifies CASSQEFRGRGEETQYF.